This TCR beta chain was captured in a study of cytomegalovirus exposure and HLA in healthy donors. The study ran its PCR with 60 Vbeta and 13 Jbeta primers. The method was immunoSEQ multiplex PCR; TCRdb's version includes in-frame clones alone and lacks a portion of them. The sample comprises roughly 140,000 clones, about 75% of which are singletons, and roughly 0.68% rests with the top ten. As for this clone: No antigen is known for it.

V lost 1 base and J 1 base, leaving 14 bases between the germline ends. Germline values: CDR1 SGHVS, CDR2 FNYEAQ. The CDR3 spans 17 residues. Findings of the study overall: Most TCR sequences proved rare, with some public TCRs found in many donors. Productive status was seen about 87% or about 30% of the time for most TCR beta V segments in an earlier analysis. Information on immune exposure was restricted to one variable (CMV serostatus).

The study sampled nominally healthy donors, though unrecorded immune exposures were likely. The receptor comes from a male donor in good health and CMV-seronegative. The V gene is TRBV7-6, the J gene TRBJ1-3; the D is unclear. The sequencing input was PBMCs. The CDR3 region is CASSLGTYRGSGNTIYF. The DNA of the CDR3 is TGTGCCAGCAGCTTAGGGACGTATCGAGGGTCTGGAAACACCATATATTTT.